The clone carrying this TCR beta chain was recorded many times. Antigen specificity is unknown. CDR3 length equals 16 residues. Per germline, CDR1 MDHEN and CDR2 SYDVKM. Between the trimmed V and J ends, which lost 5 bases and 0 bases, there was a span of 17 bases. These data originate in a study of T cells in Graves' hyperthyroidism and ophthalmopathy. Study context: Peripheral blood specimens were obtained at initial diagnosis, prior to any treatment. General observations from the study: Blood also showed most of the thyroid clonotypes that were expanded above 0.001. In validation, the model predicted ophthalmopathy. These predictions came a median roughly 7.1 months before onset.

Amplification of TCR beta CDR3 regions used RNA as the template. TCR CDR3 underwent first-round RT-PCR with the HTBI primer set. TCRdb re-called the multiplex PCR reads through MiXCR, storing one row per CDR3 protein. The table records 640,000 or so distinct CDR3 sequences, approximately 14% of them present only once. For ophthalmopathy patients, the Clinical Activity Score was at least 3 and the NOSPECS grade at least 4; duration was under 3 months. Material: blood. The TCR was taken from a woman aged 18 to 35 with Graves' ophthalmopathy. The chain recombines TRBV28 with TRBJ2-7; D is undetermined. The CDR3 is CASSLPGRTSSYEQYF. CDR3 nucleotides: TGTGCCAGCAGTCTTCCTGGACGGACCAGCTCCTACGAGCAGTACTTC.